Below, 16 T cell receptor beta chains from the same sample are listed, as sequenced in a study of regulatory T cells in long-lasting Graves disease. Regarding time point: newly diagnosed GD, antithyroid drugs for less than 3 months. Making the TCR library involved RNA that had been extracted from PBMCs. The TCR beta library used iRepertoire HTBI primers with Arm-PCR amplification of CDR3. TCRdb reanalysed the multiplex PCR reads using MiXCR and keeps one entry per CDR3 protein. The sample lists roughly 520,000 distinct CDR3 sequences, around 11% occurring once. The sample was also linked to a second study, of T cells in Graves' hyperthyroidism and ophthalmopathy.

Source: peripheral blood mononuclear cells (PBMCs), taken at new diagnosis, from a patient treated with antithyroid drugs. The receptors shown here come from a woman aged 25 to 39 with Graves disease.

The CDR3: CASSLFEGALETQYF. The DNA of the CDR3 is TGTGCCAGCAGCTTATTTGAGGGGGCATTAGAGACCCAGTACTTC. The genes are TRBV11-1 and TRBJ2-5; TRBD1 matches at 7 bases. This CDR3 has 15 amino acids. V dropped 2 bases and J dropped 4; count of bases not matched to a gene: 7. In germline, CDR1 is SGHAT, CDR2 FQDESV (reference sequence).

This chain uses TRBV2 with TRBJ2-1; 12 positions match TRBD2. V was pared by 7 bases and J by 6 bases, with 7 bases of the junction left unmatched. This CDR3 contains 15 residues. Per germline, CDR1 SNHLY and CDR2 FYNNEI. The CDR3 bases are TGTGCCAGCAAGGCTCCTAGCGGGAGGGGCAATGAGCAGTTCTTC. It translates to CASKAPSGRGNEQFF. Together with reference TRBV2 and TRBJ2-1, the CDR3 gives the full variable domain: EPEVTQTPSHQVTQMGQEVILRCVPISNHLYFYWYRQILGQKVEFLVSFYNNEISEKSEIFDDQFSVERPDGSNFTLKIRSTKLEDSAMYFCASKAPSGRGNEQFFGPGTRLTVL.

The table lists this clonotype with a few counts. Its ends do not fully match the called genes, so a read error is possible. The chain carries TRBV5-1 and TRBJ1-4, with D uncertain. The CDR3 sequence is 12 residues long. The germline gives CDR1 SGHRS, CDR2 YFSETQ. CDR3 amino acids: CASSHENEKLFF. The CDR3 DNA reads TGTGCCAGCAGCCACGAGAATGAAAAACTGTTTTTT. The full variable domain, its missing parts supplied by reference TRBV5-1 and TRBJ1-4, is KAGVTQTPRYLIKTRGQQVTLSCSPISGHRSVSWYQQTPGQGLQFLFEYFSETQRNKGNFPGRFSGRQFSNSRSEMNVSTLELGDSALYLCASSHENEKLFFGSGTQLSVL.

V and J are TRBV28 and TRBJ2-1; TRBD2 is a possible D gene (6 bases). CDR1 MDHEN and CDR2 SYDVKM come from the germline V gene. CDR3 length equals 14 residues. Trimming took off 2 bases at V and 5 bases at J, with 10 bases between the two ends. The CDR3 sequence: CASSLGLANNEQFF. CDR3 nucleotide sequence: TGTGCCAGCAGTTTAGGTCTAGCGAACAATGAGCAGTTCTTC.

This clonotype was seen ten or more times. Sequence at one end of the junction differs from germline and may be a read error. The genes are TRBV7-2 and TRBJ2-2; 7 bases agree with TRBD2. Germline V lookup: CDR1 SGHTA, CDR2 FQGNSA. The CDR3 length is 20 residues. CDR3 sequence reads: CASSLGRRGLQGTNTGELFF. The CDR3 DNA sequence: TGTGCCAGCAGTCTCGGGAGGCGCGGCTTACAAGGCACGAATACCGGGGAGCTGTTTTTT.

This clonotype was counted only a few times. V and J are TRBV4-1 and TRBJ2-4; D perhaps matches TRBD2 (6 bases). The CDR3 contains 15 residues. Germline values: CDR1 MGHRA, CDR2 YSYEKL. Between the trimmed V and J ends, which lost 5 bases and 8 bases, there was a span of 19 bases. The CDR3 loop reads CASSFYLTREDIQYF. The CDR3 nucleotides read TGCGCCAGCAGCTTCTATTTGACTAGAGAAGACATTCAGTACTTC.

The chain recombines TRBV28 with TRBJ1-6; 8 positions agree with TRBD1. Germline CDR1 and CDR2: MDHEN and SYDVKM. Trimming removed 6 bases from V and 10 bases from J; junction bases left unmatched: 8. This CDR3 contains 14 residues. The CDR3 region is CASRLDRANSPLHF. For the CDR3, the DNA is TGTGCCAGCAGGTTGGACAGGGCAAACTCACCCCTCCACTTT.

This clonotype has a count of ten or more. The chain joins TRBV5-6 to TRBJ1-1, with 9 positions matching TRBD1. Germline trimming cut 5 bases from V and 6 bases from J; bases unmatched to any gene: 8. CDR3 length equals 14 residues. Germline CDR1 reads SGHDT; CDR2 reads YYEEEE. CDR3 in DNA: TGTGCCAGCAGTAACGGGACAGGGATCCCTGAAGCTTTCTTT. As protein: CASSNGTGIPEAFF.

The genes are TRBV5-1 and TRBJ2-3; 8 nucleotides align to TRBD2. The germline V gene has CDR1 SGHRS and CDR2 YFSETQ. The CDR3 extends over 16 amino acids. V gave up 4 bases and J gave up 8 bases; unmatched junction bases: 15. The DNA of the CDR3 is TGCGCCAGCAGCCTCGGGACTAGTCTCGTGTTTGGTACGCAGTATTTT. Translating gives CASSLGTSLVFGTQYF.

This clonotype was seen only a few times. The rearrangement joins TRBV9 to TRBJ2-1, with TRBD2 matching 15 bases. J lost 1 base, V lost 3 bases, and 14 bases had no gene match. Germline CDR1 and CDR2: SGDLS and YYNGEE. The CDR3 consists of 21 residues. The DNA of the CDR3 is TGTGCCAGCAGCGGCGAGGGGAGGGGACTAGCGGGAGGAGGTTCCTACAATGAGCAGTTCTTC. This translates into CASSGEGRGLAGGGSYNEQFF.

This clonotype was seen many times. The V gene is TRBV13, the J gene TRBJ2-1; perhaps D is TRBD1 or TRBD2 (6 bases each). Trimming left V 3 bases short and J 8 bases short, with 14 bases between. Germline V lookup: CDR1 PRHDT, CDR2 FYEKMQ (reference sequence). This CDR3 region has 14 residues. CDR3 sequence (DNA): TGTGCCAGCAGCTTTAATGTGGAGGGGGATGAGCAGTTCTTC. Its protein product is CASSFNVEGDEQFF.

This clonotype was observed at least ten times. The CDR3 reads CASSRTERSTEAFF. The CDR3 DNA sequence: TGTGCCAGCAGCCGGACCGAACGGAGCACTGAAGCTTTCTTT. V is TRBV3-1 and J is TRBJ1-1; no definite D call. V gave up 4 bases and J gave up 4 bases, with 13 bases separating them. This CDR3 contains 14 residues. Germline-derived CDR1 and CDR2 are LGHDT and YNNKEL (reference sequence).

This clonotype was seen at least ten times. The chain couples TRBV19 to TRBJ2-1; 16 bases map to TRBD2. Germline values: CDR1 LNHDA, CDR2 SQIVND (reference sequence). V shed 4 bases, J shed 8 bases, and the junction held 14 bases outside the gene matches. CDR3 length equals 19 residues. Here the CDR3 reads CASSKKGLVGLAGGYEQFF. For the CDR3, the DNA is TGTGCCAGTAGTAAGAAGGGGCTTGTGGGACTAGCGGGAGGGTATGAGCAGTTCTTC.

This clonotype was seen more than once but under ten times. The chain carries TRBV29-1 and TRBJ1-2, with D possibly matching TRBD1 (6 bases). V lost 0 bases and J lost 5, with 19 bases in between. The CDR3 contains 16 residues. The V gene's germline CDR1 is SQVTM and CDR2 ANQGSEA. CDR3 coding DNA: TGCAGCGTTGAAGATAGGGGGGGGGCGCCTGGGTATGGCTACACCTTC. This gives the protein CSVEDRGGAPGYGYTF.

Many counts were recorded for this clonotype. The genes are TRBV28 and TRBJ2-4; the D gene is possibly TRBD2 (6 bases). V lost 3 bases, J lost 0 bases, and 21 bases lay in between. Germline V gives CDR1 MDHEN, CDR2 SYDVKM. The CDR3 spans 19 residues. Here the CDR3 reads CASSFLVASETIAKNIQYF. The CDR3 coding sequence is TGTGCCAGCAGTTTCCTGGTGGCTAGCGAGACTATAGCCAAAAACATTCAGTACTTC.

This clonotype was counted at least ten times. The chain links TRBV11-2 to TRBJ2-3, with a possible D match to TRBD2 (5 bases). This CDR3 region has 15 residues. In germline, CDR1 is SGHAT, CDR2 FQNNGV. The V end lost 5 bases, the J end lost 4 bases, and 16 bases lay between the germline ends. The CDR3 DNA reads as TGTGCCAGCAGCGGACGGGATCGGCTAGCAGATACGCAGTATTTT. Its translation: CASSGRDRLADTQYF.